This entry features one T cell receptor beta chain sequence. Its matching antigen is unknown. This record belongs to a study of coeliac disease. Study-wide findings and caveats: In active celiac disease, intraepithelial and lamina propria TRB and TRG repertoires were less clonal than controls.

Produced via immunoSEQ multiplex PCR; TCRdb's table is partial and in-frame only. Of about 3,000 clones listed, 45% to 65% were seen once; the top ten hold more than 9%. This CDR3 is built from 15 residues. CDR1 and CDR2 from the germline V gene are SEHNR and FQNEAQ (reference sequence). The J segment lost 0 bases and the V segment lost 4 bases, leaving 4 bases of the junction unmatched. The sequencing input was intraepithelial lymphocytes from the gut. The chain combines TRBV7-9 with TRBJ2-7; 9 nucleotides match TRBD1. This clonotype was sampled from a man aged 45-65 years with active celiac disease. Here the CDR3 reads CASSSGQGSSYEQYV. The CDR3 region has the DNA TGTGCCAGCAGCTCGGGACAGGGCAGCTCCTACGAGCAGTACGTC.